These 5 T cell receptor beta chains were all obtained from the same sample, sequenced in a study of blood T cell repertoires in COVID-19. Sequencing was performed with immunoSEQ multiplex PCR; in TCRdb, only in-frame clones are kept and a portion is missing. The sample lists fewer than 400,000 clones, approximately 88% occurring once. The sequencing sample was made of PBMCs or T cells enriched from blood (not recorded which). The receptor set was obtained from a woman aged 18-30 years who had recovered from COVID-19.

The genes are TRBV7-2 and TRBJ2-7; 7 nucleotides match TRBD1. The CDR3 has 16 amino acids. The trim removed 1 base at V and 3 bases at J, leaving 9 bases unmatched. The germline CDR1 and CDR2 sequences are SGHTA and FQGNSA. The CDR3: CASSLEGAIGVYEQYF. The CDR3 DNA is TGTGCCAGCAGCTTAGAGGGGGCTATCGGTGTCTACGAGCAGTACTTC.

This sequence joins TRBV7-2 and TRBJ2-7; D gene unclear. There are 14 residues in the CDR3. CDR1 and CDR2 (germline): SGHTA, FQGNSA. The germline V and J ends were trimmed by 3 bases and 4 bases, with 13 bases remaining between them. CDR3 residues: CASSLVGPPYEQYF. As DNA, the CDR3 is TGTGCCAGCAGCTTGGTTGGGCCTCCTTACGAGCAGTACTTC. Variable domain in full (rest from reference TRBV7-2 and TRBJ2-7): GAGVSQSPSNKVTEKGKDVELRCDPISGHTALYWYRQSLGQGLEFLIYFQGNSAPDKSGLPSDRFSAERTGGSVSTLTIQRTQQEDSAVYLCASSLVGPPYEQYFGPGTRLTVT.

This sequence joins TRBV11-1 and TRBJ1-1, with a weak D call TRBD1 (6 bases). This CDR3 comprises 14 residues. The V gene lost 1 base and the J gene lost 4 bases, with 10 bases spanning the gap. Germline CDR1 is SGHAT and CDR2 is FQDESV (reference sequence). CDR3 loop: CASSLGRGGTEAFF. In DNA, the CDR3 is TGTGCCAGCAGCTTAGGAAGGGGGGGCACTGAAGCTTTCTTT.

About this clone itself: This CDR3 is also generated by other DNA sequences in the sample. The chain carries TRBV19 and TRBJ1-5; 8 bases are a match to TRBD1. The V gene's germline CDR1 is LNHDA and CDR2 SQIVND (reference sequence). This CDR3 contains 14 residues. V shed 5 bases, J shed 5 bases, and the junction held 5 bases outside the gene matches. The CDR3 nucleotides read TGTGCCAGTAGTCCACGACAGGGGCATCAGCCCCAGCATTTT. Translating gives CASSPRQGHQPQHF.

Concerning this clone itself: One end of the junction is discordant with germline, which a read error may explain. The chain couples TRBV6-1 to TRBJ1-1; 12 bases map to TRBD1. Germline CDR1 reads MNHNS; CDR2 reads SASEGT. The CDR3 loop spans 17 amino acids. The CDR3 bases are TGTGCCAGCAGAGAAGGGACAGGGGGCCTTCCGAACACTGAAGCTTTCTTT. Its translation: CASREGTGGLPNTEAFF.